What follows are 7 T cell receptor beta chains derived from one specimen sequenced in a study of cytomegalovirus exposure and HLA in healthy donors (dated by TCRdb to the late 2010s). Library method: the immunoSEQ multiplex PCR assay. A mixture of 60 forward primers for TCR Vbeta segments and 13 reverse primers for TCR Jbeta segments was used in the multiplex PCR. Imported from immuneACCESS, the table was reduced by TCRdb to in-frame sequences with V and J called. These copies leave out some clones; in studies compared against another copy, an unresolved V gene accounts for under half, and the cause of the remainder is not known. The sample table records just over 70,000 clones; 70% to 75% of these occur just once. Jointly, the top ten make up approximately 10% of the sample. Sequencing was performed on PBMCs. Every receptor here comes from a human donor in good health.

The chain joins TRBV6-5 to TRBJ2-2, with 7 bases lining up with TRBD2. J lost 6 bases, V lost 7 bases, and 8 bases had no gene match. CDR1 and CDR2 (germline): MNHEY, SVGAGI. The CDR3 is made up of 14 amino acids. Written as DNA, the CDR3 is TGTGCCAGCAAAACGTTTGGGGGGGCCGGGGAGCTGTTTTTT. Translation gives CASKTFGGAGELFF.

In DNA form, the CDR3 reads TGTGCCAGCAGCTTCTGGGGGGAAGAGACCCAGTACTTC. It translates to CASSFWGEETQYF. The chain uses TRBV7-9 and TRBJ2-5; D perhaps matches TRBD2 (6 bases). Trimming stripped 3 bases from V and 3 bases from J, with 8 bases between. The CDR3 length is 13 residues. Germline-derived CDR1 and CDR2 are SEHNR and FQNEAQ (reference sequence).

This clone was recorded only once. The V gene is TRBV2, the J gene TRBJ1-1, with D perhaps matching TRBD1 (5 bases). CDR1 is SNHLY and CDR2 is FYNNEI in the germline V gene. The CDR3 length is 13 residues. V dropped 2 bases and J dropped 11 bases, with 15 bases sitting between them. The CDR3, as DNA: TGTGCCAGCAGTGAATCCCCGGGGGTGGGGGCTTTCTTT. Translation: CASSESPGVGAFF. Looking up the rest from reference TRBV2 and TRBJ1-1 gives the full variable domain: EPEVTQTPSHQVTQMGQEVILRCVPISNHLYFYWYRQILGQKVEFLVSFYNNEISEKSEIFDDQFSVERPDGSNFTLKIRSTKLEDSAMYFCASSESPGVGAFFGQGTRLTVV.

The chain links TRBV5-5 to TRBJ1-4, with 7 positions matching TRBD1. The CDR3 sequence is 14 residues long. Germline V gives CDR1 SGHKS, CDR2 YYEKEE (reference sequence). Trimming took 4 bases from V and 6 from J; bases not matched to a gene: 6. The CDR3 DNA reads TGTGCCAGCAGCCGGGACAGCACGGATGAAAAACTGTTTTTT. Protein product: CASSRDSTDEKLFF.

V gene TRBV5-1 combines with J gene TRBJ1-3; no definite D call. The CDR3 length is 15 residues. V was clipped by 2 bases and J by 10 bases, with 19 bases between them. The germline gives CDR1 SGHRS, CDR2 YFSETQ. The CDR3 DNA follows: TGCGCCAGCAGCTTTATGCAGGCAGGCGTTGGGACCATATATTTT. Amino acid sequence: CASSFMQAGVGTIYF.

V is TRBV29-1 and J is TRBJ2-4, with D possibly matching TRBD2 (7 bases). V was shortened by 8 bases and J by 1 base, with 21 bases between the two germline ends. The CDR3 covers 16 residues. Germline CDR1 reads SQVTM; CDR2 reads ANQGSEA. The CDR3 nucleotides read TGCAGCTCAATCGAGGGGGGGCGCGGGGCCAAAAACATTCAGTACTTC. Amino acids: CSSIEGGRGAKNIQYF.

This sequence joins TRBV5-1 and TRBJ2-1; 13 bases match TRBD2. The CDR3 consists of 16 residues. V was clipped by 4 bases and J by 9 bases; unmatched bases: 10. Per the germline V gene, CDR1 is SGHRS and CDR2 is YFSETQ. The CDR3 nucleotides are TGCGCCAGCAGCGCATCTACTAGCGGGAGGGCCTCTGAGCAGTTCTTC. Translation: CASSASTSGRASEQFF.